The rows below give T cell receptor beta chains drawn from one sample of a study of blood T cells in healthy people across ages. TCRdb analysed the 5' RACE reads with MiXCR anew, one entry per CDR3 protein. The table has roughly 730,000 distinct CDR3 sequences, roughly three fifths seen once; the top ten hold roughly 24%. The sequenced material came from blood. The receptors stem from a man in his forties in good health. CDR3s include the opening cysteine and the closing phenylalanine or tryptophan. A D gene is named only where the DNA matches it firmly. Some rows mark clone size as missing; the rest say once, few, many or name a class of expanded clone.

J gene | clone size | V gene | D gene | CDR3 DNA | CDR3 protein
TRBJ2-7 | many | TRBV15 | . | TGTGCCACCAGCAGAGATCCAACAGGGAGCTACGAGCAGTACTTC | CATSRDPTGSYEQYF
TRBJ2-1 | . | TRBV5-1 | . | TGCGCCAGCAGCTTGGCCGTGGGGAATGAGCAGTTCTTC | CASSLAVGNEQFF
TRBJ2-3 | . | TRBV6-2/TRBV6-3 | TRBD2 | TGTGCCAGCAGTCGTCGACTAGCGATCAACCCAGATACGCAGTATTTT | CASSRRLAINPDTQYF
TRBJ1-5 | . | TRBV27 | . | TGTGCCAGCAGTGTACCCACAGGGTGGACTCAGCCCCAGCATTTT | CASSVPTGWTQPQHF
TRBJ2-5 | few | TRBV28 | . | TGTGCCAGCAGCGTACAGCAAGAGACCCAGTACTTC | CASSVQQETQYF
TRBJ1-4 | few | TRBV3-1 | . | TGTGCCAGCAGCCAAGATCCAACTAATGAAAAACTGTTTTTT | CASSQDPTNEKLFF
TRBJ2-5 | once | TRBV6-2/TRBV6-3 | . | TGTGCCAGCATAGGGGGAGGAGGCGTGGGGTACTTC | CASIGGGGVGYF
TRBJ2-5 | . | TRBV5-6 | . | TGTGCCAGCAGCTTGGGGGTTGGGAGGAATCAAGAGACCCAGTACTTC | CASSLGVGRNQETQYF
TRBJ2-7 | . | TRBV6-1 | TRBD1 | TGTGCCAGCAGTGAAGCGGCCGACAGGGGCTACGAGCAGTACTTC | CASSEAADRGYEQYF
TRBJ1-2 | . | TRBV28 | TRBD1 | TGTGCCAGCAGTACAACCAGACAGGGGGCCTATGGCTACACCTTC | CASSTTRQGAYGYTF
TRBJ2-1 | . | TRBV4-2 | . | TGTGCCAGCAGCCAAGTCGGGGTCACAGCGGGACAGGACAATGAGCAGTTCTTC | CASSQVGVTAGQDNEQFF
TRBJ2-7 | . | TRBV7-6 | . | TGTGCCAGCAGCCACCCTCTCGGCGGGAAGTACTTC | CASSHPLGGKYF
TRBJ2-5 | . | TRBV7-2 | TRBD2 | TGTGCCAGCAGCTTAATCCCGCCCACTAGCGGGCAAGAGACCCAGTACTTC | CASSLIPPTSGQETQYF
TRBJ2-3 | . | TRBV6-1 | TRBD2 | TGTGCCAGCAGTGACTCCAGCGGGGCTTTTACAGATACGCAGTATTTT | CASSDSSGAFTDTQYF
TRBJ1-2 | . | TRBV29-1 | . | TGCAGCGTTGACATCGTTGTTGGAGGCTACACCTTC | CSVDIVVGGYTF
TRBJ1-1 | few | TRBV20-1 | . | TGCAGTGCTATCGACAGCACTGAAGCTTTCTTT | CSAIDSTEAFF
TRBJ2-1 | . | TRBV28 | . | TGTGCCAGTAGTTTAAGGGGTGCGGGTGAGCAGTTCTTC | CASSLRGAGEQFF
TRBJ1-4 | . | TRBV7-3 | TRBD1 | TGTGCCAGCAGCGGACAGGAAATAAGCAATGAAAAACTGTTTTTT | CASSGQEISNEKLFF
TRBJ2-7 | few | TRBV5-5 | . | TGTGCCAGCAGCTTGGGGGGATTTCTCAGGGCGTCCACAGCGTCTCGGGAGCAGTACTTC | CASSLGGFLRASTASREQYF
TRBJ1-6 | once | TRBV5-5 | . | TGTGCCAGCAGGACTATCGGACAGCTAAATTCACCCCTCCACTTT | CASRTIGQLNSPLHF
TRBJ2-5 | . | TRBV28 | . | TGTGCCAGCAGTTCGCGGGGAGGAACCCAGTACTTC | CASSSRGGTQYF
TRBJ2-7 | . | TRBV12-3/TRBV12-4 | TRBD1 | TGTGCCAGCAGTCTCTCAGGACAGGGGAGTGGAAACGAGCAGTACTTC | CASSLSGQGSGNEQYF
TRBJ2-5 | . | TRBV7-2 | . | TGTGCCAGCAGCTTAGGGCCCCAGGGGGAGACCCAGTACTTC | CASSLGPQGETQYF
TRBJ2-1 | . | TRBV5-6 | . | TGTGCCAGCAGCTCAGACCCGAACAATGAGCAGTTCTTC | CASSSDPNNEQFF
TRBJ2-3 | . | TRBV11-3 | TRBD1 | TGTGCCAGCGGGAGCCGGGACAGGGACACAGATACGCAGTATTTT | CASGSRDRDTDTQYF
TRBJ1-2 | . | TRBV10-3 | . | TGTGCCATCAGTACTACGTTGGACAGAGGGTTTAGCGCAATTAACTATGGCTACACCTTC | CAISTTLDRGFSAINYGYTF
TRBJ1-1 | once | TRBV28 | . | TGTGCCAGCAAAGGAGGCTTACCGGCTTTCTTT | CASKGGLPAFF
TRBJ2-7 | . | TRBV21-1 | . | TGTGCCAGCACCAAACTGGGACAGGGGTTCTCCTACGAGCAGTACTTC | CASTKLGQGFSYEQYF
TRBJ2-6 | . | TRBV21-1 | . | TGTGCCAGCGGACGGGACAGGCCTATCAGAGGCAACGTCCTGACTTTC | CASGRDRPIRGNVLTF
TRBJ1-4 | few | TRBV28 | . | TGTGCCAGCAGTCCAACAGTCGCCAGGGCGGGTTGGGGAAAACTGTTTTTT | CASSPTVARAGWGKLFF
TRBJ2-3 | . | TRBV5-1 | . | TGCGCCAGCAGCTTGGAGGTGGCAGGGGAAAGAGATACGCAGTATTTT | CASSLEVAGERDTQYF
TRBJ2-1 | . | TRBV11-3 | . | TGTGCCAGCAGCTTAGGATGGGGTTCCTACAATGAGCAGTTCTTC | CASSLGWGSYNEQFF
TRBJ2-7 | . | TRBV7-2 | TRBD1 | TGTGCCAGCAGCCCCCTATCCCTGGACAGGCGCGACTACGAGCAGTACTTC | CASSPLSLDRRDYEQYF
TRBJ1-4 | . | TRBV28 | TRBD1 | TGTGCCAGCAGTTTGGTCGGGACAGTAACTAATGAAAAACTGTTTTTT | CASSLVGTVTNEKLFF
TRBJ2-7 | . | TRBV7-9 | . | TGTGCCAGCAGCTTAGTCCCGAACGCGATGAGGGTTGAGCAGTACTTC | CASSLVPNAMRVEQYF
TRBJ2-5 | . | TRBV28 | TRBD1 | TGTGCCAGCAGCAACTTGGGACAGGGGGAAGAGACCCAGTACTTC | CASSNLGQGEETQYF
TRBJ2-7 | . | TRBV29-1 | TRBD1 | TGCAGCGTTGGGCTACTGGGACAGGGAGTACCCTACGAGCAGTACTTC | CSVGLLGQGVPYEQYF
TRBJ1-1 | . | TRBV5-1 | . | TGCGCCAGCAGAACCGAAACAGGGAACACTGAAGCTTTCTTT | CASRTETGNTEAFF
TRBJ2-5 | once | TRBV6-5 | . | TGTGCCAGCAAGGTCGCTGGCGGGATCCTAAAATCTGAGCAGTACTTC | CASKVAGGILKSEQYF
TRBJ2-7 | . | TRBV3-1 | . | TGTGCCAGCAGCCAAGATTGGTCCAGGACCTACGAGCAGTACTTC | CASSQDWSRTYEQYF